This TCR beta chain is drawn from a study of blood T cells in healthy people across ages. A second PCR, run for about 6 to 11 cycles, used a sample-barcoded 5' primer plus a J-beta primer mix. The authors tagged each cDNA molecule using a template-switch adaptor with 12 random nucleotides. Sequencing yielded, for each sample, at least 2.5 million paired-end reads carrying CDR3. TCRdb passed the 5' RACE reads through MiXCR, listing each CDR3 protein once. The sample shows hundreds of thousands of distinct CDR3 sequences, roughly 30% of them seen only once. Material: blood. This sequence originates from a woman aged 80 or over in good health.

The CDR3 sequence is CATSESGLAGFSNEQFF. The CDR3 coding sequence is TGTGCCACCAGTGAATCTGGACTAGCGGGATTCAGCAATGAGCAGTTCTTC. V and J are TRBV24-1 and TRBJ2-1, with 12 bases identical to TRBD2. The V and J ends lost 4 bases and 6 bases, in that order; junction bases with no gene match: 9. The germline V gene encodes CDR1 KGHDR and CDR2 SFDVKD. The CDR3 spans 17 residues.